The 32 T cell receptor beta chains in this list originate from one sample, sequenced in a study of cytomegalovirus exposure and HLA in healthy donors. Both 60 Vbeta primers and 13 Jbeta primers went into the PCR. TCRdb's copy holds only in-frame clones and misses some; the assay was immunoSEQ multiplex PCR. The table has some 80,000 clones, approximately 80% seen once. Sequencing input: PBMCs. The receptor source for this set is a middle-aged man in good health and CMV-seronegative.

This rearrangement joins TRBV23-1 to TRBJ1-5, with 7 bases lining up with TRBD1. TRBV23-1 falls under the ORF class, with uncertain function. The junction had 18 bases not matched to a gene; V was cut back by 9 bases and J by 4 bases. The CDR3 has 17 residues. This CDR3 reads CARIHKGAREENQPQHF. CDR3 nucleotide sequence: TGCGCCAGGATTCATAAGGGGGCTCGGGAAGAAAATCAGCCCCAGCATTTT.

The V and J genes are TRBV14 and TRBJ2-5; the D gene is possibly TRBD1 (6 bases). Germline assignment: CDR1 SGHDN and CDR2 FVKESK. The CDR3 is 14 residues long. V lost 3 bases and J lost 7, with 15 bases in between. As DNA, the CDR3 is TGTGCCAGCAGCCAGATGACAGGAGCTCGGACCCAGTACTTC. This sequence encodes CASSQMTGARTQYF.

V gene TRBV7-8 combines with J gene TRBJ1-1; D is possibly TRBD1 (6 bases). This CDR3 has 15 amino acids. V lost 3 bases and J 1 base, leaving 12 bases between the germline ends. CDR1 and CDR2 (germline): SGHVS, FQNEAQ. DNA of the CDR3: TGTGCCAGCAGCTTTCGGACAGTTACGAACACTGAAGCTTTCTTT. Protein: CASSFRTVTNTEAFF.

The V and J genes are TRBV10-3 and TRBJ2-7; a possible D gene is TRBD2 (6 bases). The germline gives CDR1 ENHRY, CDR2 SYGVKD. This CDR3 is built from 15 residues. V lost 3 bases, J lost 6 bases, and 18 bases lay in between. CDR3 amino acids: CAISDLTSSGPEQYF. CDR3 coding DNA: TGTGCCATCAGTGACCTGACTAGTTCAGGGCCCGAGCAGTACTTC.

This clone has just one count. The chain uses TRBV7-9 and TRBJ1-2; D is unresolved. CDR1 is SEHNR, CDR2 FQNEAQ, per germline (reference sequence). This CDR3 comprises 14 residues. The germline V and J ends were trimmed by 0 bases and 8 bases, with 13 bases remaining between them. Written as DNA, the CDR3 is TGTGCCAGCAGCTTAGCGACCGCGCAGGCCGGCTACACCTTC. It specifies CASSLATAQAGYTF.

This sequence joins TRBV5-1 and TRBJ1-6, with D hard to call. The V and J ends lost 5 bases and 9 bases respectively, with 15 bases between them. This CDR3 comprises 14 residues. Germline values: CDR1 SGHRS, CDR2 YFSETQ. CDR3 amino acids: CASSLPAGGSPLHF. The DNA of the CDR3 is TGCGCCAGCAGTCTCCCGGCCGGAGGTTCACCCCTCCACTTT.

The chain employs TRBV27 and TRBJ2-3; 8 positions agree with TRBD1. Trimming cost V 6 bases and J 1 base; bases outside gene matches: 3. Germline CDR1 MNHEY, CDR2 SMNVEV (reference sequence). The CDR3 runs to 14 residues. CDR3 DNA: TGTGCCAGCAGGGTGGACAGGGGCACAGATACGCAGTATTTT. Amino acid sequence: CASRVDRGTDTQYF.

This sequence joins TRBV7-9 and TRBJ1-5; 7 bases agree with TRBD1. Trimming took 1 base from V and 4 from J; bases not matched to a gene: 1. From germline, CDR1 is SEHNR and CDR2 FQNEAQ (reference sequence). The CDR3 consists of 14 residues. The CDR3 reads CASSLVGQNQPQHF. In nucleotides, the CDR3 is TGTGCCAGCAGCTTAGTGGGACAGAATCAGCCCCAGCATTTT.

The chain couples TRBV5-5 to TRBJ2-1; TRBD2 aligns across 9 bases. CDR1 is SGHKS and CDR2 is YYEKEE in the germline V gene (reference sequence). V was clipped by 4 bases and J by 8 bases; unmatched bases: 10. The CDR3 sequence is 15 residues long. The CDR3 region is CASSGTSFSVYEQFF. CDR3 nucleotide sequence: TGTGCCAGCAGCGGGACTAGCTTTTCTGTCTATGAGCAGTTCTTC.

The chain is built from TRBV5-1 and TRBJ1-2, with a weak D call TRBD1 (5 bases). V gave up 0 bases and J gave up 0 bases, with 6 bases separating them. The CDR3 spans 14 residues. The germline gives CDR1 SGHRS, CDR2 YFSETQ. CDR3 sequence reads: CASSLGTTNYGYTF. In DNA form, the CDR3 reads TGCGCCAGCAGCTTGGGGACAACTAACTATGGCTACACCTTC.

J is TRBJ1-4 and V is TRBV9, with D perhaps TRBD1 (6 bases). This CDR3 is built from 15 residues. V was pared by 0 bases and J by 8 bases, with 14 bases between. The germline CDR1 and CDR2 sequences are SGDLS and YYNGEE. CDR3 nucleotide sequence: TGTGCCAGCAGCGTAGGGGGGGGCGCGGGAGAAAAACTGTTTTTT. Protein product: CASSVGGGAGEKLFF.

V usage is TRBV27 and J usage is TRBJ2-7, with 10 bases matching TRBD1. Germline V CDR1 and CDR2: MNHEY, SMNVEV (reference sequence). Losses at the gene ends were 6 bases for V and 3 bases for J; bases not matched to a gene: 8. This CDR3 comprises 15 residues. For the CDR3, the DNA is TGTGCCAGCAGGGTCTGGACAGGGGGGGTCTACGAGCAGTACTTC. Protein sequence: CASRVWTGGVYEQYF.

The chain combines TRBV5-1 with TRBJ1-1, with a tentative D call TRBD1 (5 bases). Germline V lookup: CDR1 SGHRS, CDR2 YFSETQ. This CDR3 contains 14 residues. With 1 base removed from V and 6 bases from J, the gap between germline ends came to 13 bases. Here the CDR3 DNA reads TGCGCCAGCAGCTTGCAGACGGCGGGGGCTGAAGCTTTCTTT. Residues: CASSLQTAGAEAFF.

The rearrangement uses TRBV6-5 and TRBJ1-4; unclear D gene. This CDR3 has 14 residues. V lost 6 bases and J 8 bases, leaving 16 bases between the germline ends. The V gene's germline CDR1 is MNHEY and CDR2 SVGAGI. The CDR3 sequence: CASSPGLSSEKLFF. In nucleotides, the CDR3 is TGTGCCAGCAGCCCCGGCCTCAGTAGCGAAAAACTGTTTTTT.

The V call is TRBV4-1, the J call TRBJ1-2, with unresolved D. V was cut by 1 base and J by 0 bases, with 15 bases left in between. The CDR3 length is 17 residues. Germline V gives CDR1 MGHRA, CDR2 YSYEKL. The CDR3 DNA reads TGCGCCAGCAGCCAAGTAGGAACGGGCGGGTCTAACTATGGCTACACCTTC. Amino acid sequence: CASSQVGTGGSNYGYTF.

The chain is built from TRBV7-2 and TRBJ2-3; the match to TRBD2 covers 12 bases. V shed 2 bases and J 4 bases; nucleotides not matched to a gene: 4. Germline CDR1 is SGHTA and CDR2 is FQGNSA. The length of the CDR3 is 16 residues. For the CDR3, the DNA is TGTGCCAGCAGCTTATTCGGACTAGCGGGGCCAGATACGCAGTATTTT. This codes for CASSLFGLAGPDTQYF.

The CDR3 DNA follows: TGCGCCAGCAGCCTTTCCGGGGGGAACACTGAAGCTTTCTTT. Translation: CASSLSGGNTEAFF. J is TRBJ1-1 and V is TRBV4-1; a weak D match, TRBD1 (5 bases). The V end lost 4 bases, the J end lost 1 base, and 10 bases lay between the germline ends. The CDR3 extends over 14 amino acids. Germline V lookup: CDR1 MGHRA, CDR2 YSYEKL.

This clone was detected a few times. V and J are TRBV6-5 and TRBJ1-2; D call uncertain. The CDR3 sequence is 15 residues long. CDR1 and CDR2 (germline): MNHEY, SVGAGI. V was pared by 4 bases and J by 3 bases, with 15 bases between. The CDR3 coding sequence is TGTGCCAGCAGTTTGTCTGCGAGAACGTACTATGGCTACACCTTC. Its protein is CASSLSARTYYGYTF.

The CDR3 nucleotides are TGCGCCAGCAGCCAGGACTTAAGACAGGATTATAATTCACCCCTCCACTTT. It translates to CASSQDLRQDYNSPLHF. This chain joins TRBV4-1 and TRBJ1-6; TRBD1 is a possible D gene (6 bases). In germline, CDR1 is MGHRA, CDR2 YSYEKL. The CDR3 length is 17 residues. The V end was cut by 3 bases, the J end by 4 bases, with 16 bases between.

The rearrangement links TRBV9 to TRBJ2-6; D call uncertain. Trimming left V 0 bases short and J 1 base short, with 8 bases between. The CDR3 is 16 residues long. CDR1 and CDR2 (germline): SGDLS, YYNGEE. In nucleotides, the CDR3 is TGTGCCAGCAGCGTAGCTGTCAGGTCTGGGGCCAACGTCCTGACTTTC. This codes for CASSVAVRSGANVLTF.

The chain employs TRBV11-2 and TRBJ1-2; TRBD1 is a possible D gene (6 bases). The V gene's germline CDR1 is SGHAT and CDR2 FQNNGV. The ends were cut back, 5 bases at V and 4 bases at J, with 14 bases in the middle. The CDR3 spans 14 residues. CDR3 sequence reads: CASSAQGQGYGYTF. DNA for the CDR3: TGTGCCAGCAGCGCCCAGGGGCAGGGCTATGGCTACACCTTC.

The genes are TRBV11-3 and TRBJ2-5, with 8 bases fitting TRBD1. Germline values: CDR1 SGHNT, CDR2 YENEEA. There are 16 residues in the CDR3. V was clipped by 4 bases and J by 2 bases; unmatched bases: 9. The CDR3 spells CASSSWGGTGQETQYF. In DNA form, the CDR3 reads TGTGCCAGCAGCTCCTGGGGTGGGACAGGTCAAGAGACCCAGTACTTC.

The rearrangement links TRBV6-1 to TRBJ1-5, with 7 bases lining up with TRBD1. CDR1 MNHNS and CDR2 SASEGT come from the germline V gene. The V and J ends lost 4 bases and 5 bases, in that order; junction bases with no gene match: 11. This CDR3 comprises 16 residues. Written as DNA, the CDR3 is TGTGCCAGCAGTGTTTCAGGGGGTAGAATAGATCAGCCCCAGCATTTT. Encoded protein: CASSVSGGRIDQPQHF.

The table lists this clone with a count of one. This chain links TRBV14 with TRBJ2-7, with TRBD1 matching over 7 bases. Germline-derived CDR1 and CDR2 are SGHDN and FVKESK. V gave up 1 base and J gave up 0 bases; unmatched junction bases: 6. The CDR3 spans 16 residues. The CDR3 here is CASSQGTGFISYEQYF. Here the CDR3 DNA reads TGTGCCAGCAGCCAAGGGACAGGATTTATCTCCTACGAGCAGTACTTC.

The V call is TRBV11-1, the J call TRBJ1-1; tentative D call: TRBD1 (5 bases). The germline V gene has CDR1 SGHAT and CDR2 FQDESV (reference sequence). The CDR3 extends over 13 amino acids. Trimming shortened V by 8 bases and J by 0 bases, and 10 bases separated the two germline ends. The CDR3 loop is CASGEQVNTEAFF. The CDR3 DNA is TGTGCCAGCGGTGAACAGGTGAACACTGAAGCTTTCTTT.

The chain links TRBV6-5 to TRBJ2-7, with D possibly matching TRBD1 (6 bases). Germline values: CDR1 MNHEY, CDR2 SVGAGI. The V end was cut by 4 bases, the J end by 5 bases, with 21 bases between. This CDR3 spans 16 amino acids. In nucleotides, the CDR3 is TGTGCCAGCAGTTTATCCTGGACAGCTTTTACCCACGAGCAGTACTTC. Translating gives CASSLSWTAFTHEQYF.

The chain is built from TRBV30 and TRBJ2-7; the D gene is possibly TRBD1 (6 bases). V lost 3 bases to trimming and J lost 5 bases, with 14 bases between them. CDR3 length equals 13 residues. Germline V gene sequence: CDR1 GTSNPN, CDR2 SVGIG (reference sequence). The CDR3 loop is CAWSRDNGDEQYF. Written as DNA, the CDR3 is TGTGCCTGGAGCCGGGACAATGGGGACGAGCAGTACTTC.

As regards this clone: Distinct nucleotide sequences in the sample also encode this CDR3. The J gene is TRBJ2-2, the V gene TRBV5-4, with TRBD1 matching over 7 bases. Germline-derived CDR1 and CDR2 are SGHNT and YYREEE (reference sequence). CDR3 size: 16 residues. J gave up 4 bases and V 4 bases, and 10 bases lay outside the gene matches. The CDR3 coding sequence is TGTGCCAGCAGCGGACCGGGACAGAGTTCCACCGGGGAGCTGTTTTTT. Residues: CASSGPGQSSTGELFF. Full variable domain (rest looked up from reference TRBV5-4 and TRBJ2-2): ETGVTQSPTHLIKTRGQQVTLRCSSQSGHNTVSWYQQALGQGPQFIFQYYREEENGRGNFPPRFSGLQFPNYSSELNVNALELDDSALYLCASSGPGQSSTGELFFGEGSRLTVL.

This chain uses TRBV30 with TRBJ2-1; 7 bases map to TRBD2. Germline V gene sequence: CDR1 GTSNPN, CDR2 SVGIG (reference sequence). The junction had 5 bases not matched to a gene; V was cut back by 0 bases and J by 6 bases. The CDR3 covers 14 residues. The CDR3 nucleotides are TGTGCCTGGAGTGTACTTCGGACTAGCAATGAGCAGTTCTTC. This gives the protein CAWSVLRTSNEQFF.

This sequence joins TRBV11-2 and TRBJ2-7; D is perhaps TRBD1 (6 bases). CDR3 length: 13 amino acids. V lost 5 bases and J lost 7, with 15 bases in between. Germline lookup yields CDR1 SGHAT and CDR2 FQNNGV. Here the CDR3 DNA reads TGTGCCAGCAGCCCATTGGACAGAGAAGAGCAGTACTTC. It encodes CASSPLDREEQYF.

This sequence joins TRBV7-9 and TRBJ1-5, with a possible D match to TRBD1 (5 bases). The CDR3 spans 14 residues. Trimming shortened V by 5 bases and J by 2 bases, and 10 bases separated the two germline ends. Germline assignment: CDR1 SEHNR and CDR2 FQNEAQ (reference sequence). The CDR3 loop reads CASSPQGGNQPQHF. The CDR3 bases are TGTGCCAGCAGCCCCCAGGGTGGCAATCAGCCCCAGCATTTT.

The rearrangement joins TRBV19 to TRBJ2-1; TRBD1 matches 7 bases. V was pared by 8 bases and J by 4 bases, with 5 bases of the junction left unmatched. This CDR3 comprises 13 residues. Germline assignment: CDR1 LNHDA and CDR2 SQIVND (reference sequence). Here the CDR3 reads CASGDSRYNEQFF. The CDR3 DNA reads TGTGCCAGTGGGGACAGCAGATACAATGAGCAGTTCTTC. Looking up the rest from reference TRBV19 and TRBJ2-1 gives the full variable domain: DGGITQSPKYLFRKEGQNVTLSCEQNLNHDAMYWYRQDPGQGLRLIYYSQIVNDFQKGDIAEGYSVSREKKESFPLTVTSAQKNPTAFYLCASGDSRYNEQFFGPGTRLTVL.